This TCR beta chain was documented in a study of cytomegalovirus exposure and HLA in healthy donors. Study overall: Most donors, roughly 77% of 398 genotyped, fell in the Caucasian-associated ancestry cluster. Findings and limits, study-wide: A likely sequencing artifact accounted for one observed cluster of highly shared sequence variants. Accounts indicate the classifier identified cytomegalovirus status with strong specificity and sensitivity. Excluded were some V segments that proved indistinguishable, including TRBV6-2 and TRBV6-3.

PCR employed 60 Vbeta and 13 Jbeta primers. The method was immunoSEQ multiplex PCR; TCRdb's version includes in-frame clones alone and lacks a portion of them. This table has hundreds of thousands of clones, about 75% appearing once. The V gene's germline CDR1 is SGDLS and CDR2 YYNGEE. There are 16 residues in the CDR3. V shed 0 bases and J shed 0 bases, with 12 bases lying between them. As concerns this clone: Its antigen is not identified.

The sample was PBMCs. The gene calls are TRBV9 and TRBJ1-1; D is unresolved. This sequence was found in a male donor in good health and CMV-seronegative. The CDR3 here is CASSVGGKGMNTEAFF. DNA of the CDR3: TGTGCCAGCAGCGTAGGAGGGAAGGGCATGAACACTGAAGCTTTCTTT.